Listed below are T cell receptor beta chains from one sample, sequenced in a study of vaccination effects on CD4 cells after COVID-19. The antigens these receptors bind are not known. Sequencing used immunoSEQ multiplex PCR; TCRdb keeps in-frame clones, though not all of them. The table has about 70,000 clones, around 77% seen once. The sample here was CD4+ T cells from PBMCs cultured without peptide, taken before COVID-19 vaccination. The receptors shown here come from a human donor who received a COVID-19 vaccine. CDR3s include the opening cysteine and the closing phenylalanine or tryptophan. The order of the fields is clone size, J gene, D gene, V gene, CDR3 DNA, CDR3 protein. D genes are given only for firm matches. Size is stated for part of the rows, as once, few or many counts, or as a class when the clone is expanded.

clone size: -; J gene: TRBJ1-4; D gene: TRBD1; V gene: TRBV6-5; CDR3 DNA: TGTGCCACCCACCCGACAGGGTTAGTCAATGAAAAACTGTTTTTT; CDR3 protein: CATHPTGLVNEKLFF
clone size: few; J gene: TRBJ2-2; D gene: -; V gene: TRBV19; CDR3 DNA: TGTGCCAGTAGTGTCACAGGCGGGCTTGCCGGGGAGCTGTTTTTT; CDR3 protein: CASSVTGGLAGELFF
clone size: -; J gene: TRBJ1-6; D gene: -; V gene: TRBV5-1; CDR3 DNA: TGCGCCAGCAGCTTTACGGCAGGAGATTCACCCCTCCACTTT; CDR3 protein: CASSFTAGDSPLHF
clone size: -; J gene: TRBJ1-6; D gene: -; V gene: TRBV25-1; CDR3 DNA: TGTGCCAGCAGTGGCGGCCCGACCCTCCACTTT; CDR3 protein: CASSGGPTLHF
clone size: -; J gene: TRBJ1-2; D gene: -; V gene: TRBV6-5; CDR3 DNA: TGTGCCAGCGCCTCACAGGTATATTATGGCTACACCTTC; CDR3 protein: CASASQVYYGYTF
clone size: -; J gene: TRBJ2-1; D gene: -; V gene: TRBV12-3/TRBV12-4; CDR3 DNA: TGTGCCAGCAGTTCCAATGCCTACAATGAGCAGTTCTTC; CDR3 protein: CASSSNAYNEQFF
clone size: -; J gene: TRBJ2-1; D gene: -; V gene: TRBV6-5; CDR3 DNA: TGTGCCAGCACAATAGAGAGCTCCTACAATGAGCAGTTCTTC; CDR3 protein: CASTIESSYNEQFF
clone size: -; J gene: TRBJ1-5; D gene: -; V gene: TRBV18; CDR3 DNA: TGTGCCAGCTCACCAGAGGCAGGGAGGGCCTATAGCAATCAGCCCCAGCATTTT; CDR3 protein: CASSPEAGRAYSNQPQHF
clone size: -; J gene: TRBJ2-1; D gene: -; V gene: TRBV6-5; CDR3 DNA: TGTGCCAGCAGTTACTCGACCGGGGCCGGGGAGCAGTTCTTC; CDR3 protein: CASSYSTGAGEQFF
clone size: -; J gene: TRBJ2-2; D gene: TRBD2; V gene: TRBV19; CDR3 DNA: TGTGCCAGTAGTACCAAGGGACTAGCGGTAATGAACACCGGGGAGCTGTTTTTT; CDR3 protein: CASSTKGLAVMNTGELFF
clone size: -; J gene: TRBJ1-1; D gene: -; V gene: TRBV7-2; CDR3 DNA: TGTGCCAGCAGCCCCGACACTTCCCCCCGAGCTTTCTTT; CDR3 protein: CASSPDTSPRAFF
clone size: once; J gene: TRBJ2-1; D gene: -; V gene: TRBV30; CDR3 DNA: TGTGCCTGGAGATATGGGGCAATGGAGCAGTTCTTC; CDR3 protein: CAWRYGAMEQFF
clone size: -; J gene: TRBJ2-3; D gene: -; V gene: TRBV4-1; CDR3 DNA: TGCGCCAGCAGCCAAGTAAAGCGGAGCACAGATACGCAGTATTTT; CDR3 protein: CASSQVKRSTDTQYF
clone size: -; J gene: TRBJ1-1; D gene: TRBD1; V gene: TRBV7-2; CDR3 DNA: TGTGCCAGCAGCTTGACTCCGGGACAGGGGACTGAAGCTTTCTTT; CDR3 protein: CASSLTPGQGTEAFF
clone size: -; J gene: TRBJ2-5; D gene: TRBD1; V gene: TRBV19; CDR3 DNA: TGTGCCAGTTCAAGGACAGGACAAACCCAGTACTTC; CDR3 protein: CASSRTGQTQYF
clone size: once; J gene: TRBJ2-3; D gene: TRBD1; V gene: TRBV12-5; CDR3 DNA: TGTGCTAGTGGTTTGGGATCGGACAGGGTAAGGAATACGCAGTATTTT; CDR3 protein: CASGLGSDRVRNTQYF
clone size: -; J gene: TRBJ2-4; D gene: -; V gene: TRBV3-1/TRBV3-2; CDR3 DNA: TGTGCCAGCAGCCAAGATCGGGAAGGGAAAAACATTCAGTACTTC; CDR3 protein: CASSQDREGKNIQYF
clone size: -; J gene: TRBJ2-1; D gene: -; V gene: TRBV27; CDR3 DNA: TGTGCCAGTAGACCTTTGGGGAAAAATGAGCAGTTCTTC; CDR3 protein: CASRPLGKNEQFF
clone size: -; J gene: TRBJ1-4; D gene: -; V gene: TRBV30; CDR3 DNA: TGTGCCTGGAGTGCGTCAGGTCCGTACGAAAAACTGTTTTTT; CDR3 protein: CAWSASGPYEKLFF
clone size: few; J gene: TRBJ2-2; D gene: -; V gene: TRBV5-1; CDR3 DNA: TGCGCCAGCAGCTTGGCCGAGACAGGCACCGGGGAGCTGTTTTTT; CDR3 protein: CASSLAETGTGELFF
clone size: once; J gene: TRBJ2-3; D gene: TRBD2; V gene: TRBV14; CDR3 DNA: TGTGCCAGCAGCCAAGAACTTGTACTAGCGGGGCCAGATACGCAGTATTTT; CDR3 protein: CASSQELVLAGPDTQYF
clone size: once; J gene: TRBJ1-2; D gene: -; V gene: TRBV24-1; CDR3 DNA: TGTGCCACTCAGATTCCAGCGAGCTATGGCTACACCTTC; CDR3 protein: CATQIPASYGYTF
clone size: few; J gene: TRBJ1-1; D gene: -; V gene: TRBV5-1; CDR3 DNA: TGCGCCAGCAGCTTGCATGGGGGTAACACTGAAGCTTTCTTT; CDR3 protein: CASSLHGGNTEAFF
clone size: few; J gene: TRBJ2-3; D gene: -; V gene: TRBV5-8; CDR3 DNA: TGTGCCAGCCCAATCCCCCCGGCAGGCAGCGACACAGATACGCAGTATTTT; CDR3 protein: CASPIPPAGSDTDTQYF
clone size: -; J gene: TRBJ2-5; D gene: TRBD2; V gene: TRBV27; CDR3 DNA: TGTGCCAGCAGGCGTGGACTAGACCCCAGCCTCGCGACCCAGTACTTC; CDR3 protein: CASRRGLDPSLATQYF
clone size: -; J gene: TRBJ2-5; D gene: TRBD1; V gene: TRBV18; CDR3 DNA: TGTGCCAGCTCACCCAACAGGGGGCGCGGAGAGACCCAGTACTTC; CDR3 protein: CASSPNRGRGETQYF
clone size: -; J gene: TRBJ1-3; D gene: -; V gene: TRBV27; CDR3 DNA: TGTGCCAGCAGGACCCACTCTGGAAACACCATATATTTT; CDR3 protein: CASRTHSGNTIYF
clone size: -; J gene: TRBJ2-5; D gene: -; V gene: TRBV29-1; CDR3 DNA: TGCAGCGTTGGAGAGGGCCAGGAGACCCAGTACTTC; CDR3 protein: CSVGEGQETQYF